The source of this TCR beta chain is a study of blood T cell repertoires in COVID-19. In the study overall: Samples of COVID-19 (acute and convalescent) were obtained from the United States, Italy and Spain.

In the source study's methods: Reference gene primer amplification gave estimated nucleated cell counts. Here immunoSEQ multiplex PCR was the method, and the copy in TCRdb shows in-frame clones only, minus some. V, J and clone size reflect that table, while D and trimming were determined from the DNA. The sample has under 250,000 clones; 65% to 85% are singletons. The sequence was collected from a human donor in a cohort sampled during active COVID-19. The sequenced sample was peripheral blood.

CDR3 in amino acids: CASSGGANTGELFF. The CDR3 region has the DNA TGTGCCAGCAGTGGGGGGGCCAATACCGGGGAGCTGTTTTTT. This rearrangement joins TRBV11-2 to TRBJ2-2, with D possibly TRBD2 on 7 matching bases. The V gene's germline CDR1 is SGHAT and CDR2 FQNNGV. This CDR3 has 14 amino acids. The V and J ends lost 6 bases and 5 bases respectively, with 13 bases between them.